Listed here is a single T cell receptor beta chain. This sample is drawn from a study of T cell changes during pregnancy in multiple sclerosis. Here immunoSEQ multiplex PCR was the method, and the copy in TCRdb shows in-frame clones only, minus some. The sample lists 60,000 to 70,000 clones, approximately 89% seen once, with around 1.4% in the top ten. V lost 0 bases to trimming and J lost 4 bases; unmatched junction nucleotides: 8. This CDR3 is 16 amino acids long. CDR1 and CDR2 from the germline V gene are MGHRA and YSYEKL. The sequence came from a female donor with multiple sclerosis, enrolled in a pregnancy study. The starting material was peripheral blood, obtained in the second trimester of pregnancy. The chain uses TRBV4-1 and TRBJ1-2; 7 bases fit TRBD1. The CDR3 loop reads CASSQEGAGGTYGYTF. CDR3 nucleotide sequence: TGCGCCAGCAGCCAAGAAGGAGCAGGGGGAACCTATGGCTACACCTTC.